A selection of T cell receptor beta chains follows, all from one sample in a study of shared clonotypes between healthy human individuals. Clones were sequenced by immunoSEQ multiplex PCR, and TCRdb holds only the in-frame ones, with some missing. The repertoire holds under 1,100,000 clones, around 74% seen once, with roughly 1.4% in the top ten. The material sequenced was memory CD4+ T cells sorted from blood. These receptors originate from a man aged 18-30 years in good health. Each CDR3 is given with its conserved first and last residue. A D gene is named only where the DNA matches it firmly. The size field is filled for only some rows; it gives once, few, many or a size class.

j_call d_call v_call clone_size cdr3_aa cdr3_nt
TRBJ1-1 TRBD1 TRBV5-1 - CASSLGGTVNTEAFF TGCGCCAGCAGCTTGGGGGGGACAGTGAACACTGAAGCTTTCTTT
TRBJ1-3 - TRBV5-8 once CATRTTTGNTIYF TGTGCCACGCGAACAACAACTGGAAACACCATATATTTT
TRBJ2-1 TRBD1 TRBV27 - CASSLVRAGGASVNEQFF TGTGCCAGCAGTTTGGTTAGGGCAGGGGGCGCTTCTGTGAATGAGCAGTTCTTC
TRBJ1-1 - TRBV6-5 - CASSYHGGTEAFF TGTGCCAGCAGTTACCACGGAGGCACTGAAGCTTTCTTT
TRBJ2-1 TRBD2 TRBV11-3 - CASSFFSGGGYNEQFF TGTGCCAGCAGCTTTTTTAGCGGGGGGGGCTACAATGAGCAGTTCTTC
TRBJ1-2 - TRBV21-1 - CASRITTKRSGYTF TGTGCCAGCAGAATTACAACAAAGAGGTCTGGCTACACCTTC
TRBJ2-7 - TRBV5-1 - CASSLNQIPPIYEQYF TGCGCCAGCAGCTTGAATCAGATCCCCCCAATCTACGAGCAGTACTTC
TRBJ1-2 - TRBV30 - CAWSSNRVGYGYTF TGTGCCTGGAGTTCAAACAGGGTAGGCTATGGCTACACCTTC
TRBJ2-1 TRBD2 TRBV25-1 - CASSFGREFYNEQFF TGTGCCAGCAGTTTCGGGCGGGAGTTCTACAATGAGCAGTTCTTC
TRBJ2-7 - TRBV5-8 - CASSSTGRQQYF TGTGCCAGCAGCTCGACAGGTCGACAGCAGTACTTC
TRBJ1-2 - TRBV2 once CASSERWETNYGYTF TGTGCCAGCAGTGAAAGGTGGGAAACTAACTATGGCTACACCTTC
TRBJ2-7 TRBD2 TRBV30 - CAWSGGGDLYEQYF TGTGCCTGGAGTGGGGGGGGAGACCTTTACGAGCAGTACTTC
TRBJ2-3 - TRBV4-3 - CASSQAPPFGPRADSSTDTQYF TGCGCCAGCAGCCAAGCCCCCCCATTCGGGCCCCGGGCCGATTCTAGCACAGATACGCAGTATTTT
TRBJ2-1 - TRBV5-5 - CASRPYQGNEQFF TGTGCCAGCAGGCCCTACCAGGGAAATGAGCAGTTCTTC
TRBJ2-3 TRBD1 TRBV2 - CASRRQGTDTQYF TGTGCCAGCAGAAGACAGGGAACAGATACGCAGTATTTT
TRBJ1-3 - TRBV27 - CASSLYGAGTGNTIYF TGTGCCAGCAGTTTATATGGGGCAGGGACTGGAAACACCATATATTTT
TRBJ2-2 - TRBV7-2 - CASSFQAVINTGELFF TGTGCCAGCAGCTTCCAGGCAGTCATAAACACCGGGGAGCTGTTTTTT
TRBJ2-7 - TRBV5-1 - CASRPTESSYEQYF TGCGCCAGCAGACCTACAGAATCCTCCTACGAGCAGTACTTC
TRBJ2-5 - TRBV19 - CASMRSGQLRGETQYF TGTGCCAGTATGCGGTCCGGACAGCTTCGGGGGGAGACCCAGTACTTC
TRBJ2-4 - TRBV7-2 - CASSLALHGDTPPIQYF TGTGCCAGCAGCTTAGCCCTGCACGGGGATACCCCACCCATTCAGTACTTC
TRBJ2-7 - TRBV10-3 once CAISESTSAYEQYF TGTGCCATCAGTGAGTCGACGTCAGCCTACGAGCAGTACTTC
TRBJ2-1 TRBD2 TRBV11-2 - CASSSGGRVDEQFF TGTGCCAGCAGCTCCGGCGGGAGAGTAGATGAGCAGTTCTTC
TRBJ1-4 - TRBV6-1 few CASYEHSAGFEKLFF TGTGCCAGTTATGAACACTCGGCAGGGTTTGAAAAACTGTTTTTT